This T cell receptor beta chain was profiled in a study of blood T cell repertoires in COVID-19. Study details: The United States, Italy and Spain were the sources of the acute and convalescent COVID-19 samples. PBMCs, B-cell-depleted T cells, or T cells were the source of the cDNA or gDNA that made up the material.

Per the original data handling: Estimated nucleated cell counts came from reference gene primer amplification. Profiled with immunoSEQ multiplex PCR; TCRdb holds only in-frame clones, not every one. V and J calls and clone size follow that table, whereas D and trimming were derived from the DNA. The data contain 200,000 to 300,000 clones, roughly 77% of them seen just once; the ten biggest clones take up approximately 3.2%. CDR1 DFQATT and CDR2 SNEGSKA come from the germline V gene (reference sequence). Trimming cost V 3 bases and J 3 bases; bases outside gene matches: 12. This CDR3 is built from 17 residues.

The sample was peripheral blood. The source is a woman of 80 years or more with acute or convalescent COVID-19. V is TRBV20-1 and J is TRBJ2-7; 12 nucleotides align to TRBD2. The DNA for the CDR3 is TGCAGTGCTAGTCCGGGACTAGCGGGCCCAAACCTCTACGAGCAGTACTTC. The encoded protein is CSASPGLAGPNLYEQYF.